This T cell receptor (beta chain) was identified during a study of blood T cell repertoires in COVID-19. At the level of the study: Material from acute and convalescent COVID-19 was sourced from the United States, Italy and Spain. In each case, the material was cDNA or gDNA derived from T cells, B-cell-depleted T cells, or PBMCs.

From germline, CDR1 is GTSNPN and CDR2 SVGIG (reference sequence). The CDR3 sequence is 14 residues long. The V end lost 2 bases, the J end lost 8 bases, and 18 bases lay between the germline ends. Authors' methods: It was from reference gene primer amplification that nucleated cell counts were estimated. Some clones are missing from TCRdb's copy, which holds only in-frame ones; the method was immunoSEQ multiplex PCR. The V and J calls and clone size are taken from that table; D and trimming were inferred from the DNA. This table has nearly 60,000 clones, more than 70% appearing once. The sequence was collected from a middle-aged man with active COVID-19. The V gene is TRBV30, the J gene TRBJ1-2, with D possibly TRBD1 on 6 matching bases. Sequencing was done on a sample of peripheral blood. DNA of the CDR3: TGTGCCTGGAGTAGTAGGGGGAGATCGGAAGGCTACACCTTC. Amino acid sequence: CAWSSRGRSEGYTF.